This entry lists 5 T cell receptor beta chains sequenced from one sample in a study of cytomegalovirus exposure and HLA in healthy donors. The PCR employed 60 Vbeta primers together with 13 Jbeta primers. TCRdb's table, derived via immunoSEQ multiplex PCR, lists solely in-frame clones and lacks some. The repertoire consists of over 85,000 clones, with roughly 76% occurring once and the leading ten covering about 1.2%. The sequenced material came from PBMCs. These receptors all stem from a female donor in good health and CMV-seronegative.

J is TRBJ1-5 and V is TRBV28; 11 bases fit TRBD1. CDR3 size: 14 residues. CDR1 MDHEN and CDR2 SYDVKM come from the germline V gene. The V and J ends lost 10 bases and 3 bases, in that order; junction bases with no gene match: 5. CDR3 nucleotides: TGTGCCACGCGGACAGGGGGCGTCAATCAGCCCCAGCATTTT. As protein: CATRTGGVNQPQHF.

This rearrangement joins TRBV6-1 to TRBJ2-7; D call uncertain. The CDR3 length is 14 residues. CDR1 is MNHNS, CDR2 SASEGT, per germline. V was cut by 6 bases and J by 3 bases, with 15 bases left in between. CDR3 sequence (DNA): TGTGCCAGCAGCCCCCCCGGTTCTCTCTACGAGCAGTACTTC. Amino acids: CASSPPGSLYEQYF.

The rearrangement joins TRBV27 to TRBJ2-7, with a tentative D call TRBD1 (5 bases). The CDR3 spans 14 residues. Trimming left V 3 bases short and J 0 bases short, with 9 bases between. Germline lookup yields CDR1 MNHEY and CDR2 SMNVEV (reference sequence). The CDR3 coding sequence is TGTGCCAGCAGTTTTCAGGGAAGCTCCTACGAGCAGTACTTC. Protein product: CASSFQGSSYEQYF.

This clone has only one observation. V gene TRBV5-4 combines with J gene TRBJ2-3; 7 bases fit TRBD2. Trimming at V came to 2 bases and at J to 10 bases, leaving 16 bases not matched to a gene. Germline V gene lookup returns CDR1 SGHNT and CDR2 YYREEE (reference sequence). The CDR3 extends over 16 amino acids. The CDR3 spells CASSFGGHPMGGAQYF. The CDR3 DNA sequence: TGTGCCAGCAGCTTCGGAGGACACCCGATGGGGGGGGCGCAGTATTTT.

This sequence joins TRBV9 and TRBJ1-4; D gene ambiguous. V lost 0 bases to trimming and J lost 4 bases, with 10 bases between them. This CDR3 is 15 amino acids long. Germline-derived CDR1 and CDR2 are SGDLS and YYNGEE. The CDR3 coding sequence is TGTGCCAGCAGCGTAGCGGCAGGTTATAATGAAAAACTGTTTTTT. Its translation is CASSVAAGYNEKLFF.